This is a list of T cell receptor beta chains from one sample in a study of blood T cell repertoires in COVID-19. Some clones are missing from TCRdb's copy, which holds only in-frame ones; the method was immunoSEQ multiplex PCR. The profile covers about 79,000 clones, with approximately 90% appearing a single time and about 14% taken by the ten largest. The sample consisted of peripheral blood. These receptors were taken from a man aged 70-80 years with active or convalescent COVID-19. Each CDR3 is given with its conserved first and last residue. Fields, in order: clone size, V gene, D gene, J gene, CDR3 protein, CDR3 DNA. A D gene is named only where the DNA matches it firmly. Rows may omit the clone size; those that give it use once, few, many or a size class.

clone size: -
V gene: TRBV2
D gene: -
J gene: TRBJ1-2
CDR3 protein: CASSEREVYGYTF
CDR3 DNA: TGTGCCAGCAGTGAACGGGAGGTATATGGCTACACCTTC

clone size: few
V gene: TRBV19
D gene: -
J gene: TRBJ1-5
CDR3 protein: CASSMGRGSNQPQHF
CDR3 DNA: TGTGCCAGTAGTATGGGGAGAGGTTCAAATCAGCCCCAGCATTTT

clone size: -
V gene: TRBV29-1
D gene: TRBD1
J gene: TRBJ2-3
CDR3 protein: CSVGQGARTDTQYF
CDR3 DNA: TGCAGCGTTGGACAGGGGGCGCGAACAGATACGCAGTATTTT

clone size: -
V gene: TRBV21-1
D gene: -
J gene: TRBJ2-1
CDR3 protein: CASSTPDRKFYHEQFF
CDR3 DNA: TGTGCCAGCAGCACCCCGGACAGGAAATTTTATCATGAGCAGTTCTTC

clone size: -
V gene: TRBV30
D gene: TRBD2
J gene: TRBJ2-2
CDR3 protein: CAWSFLAGVSGELFF
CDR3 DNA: TGTGCCTGGAGTTTTCTAGCGGGAGTTTCCGGGGAGCTGTTTTTT

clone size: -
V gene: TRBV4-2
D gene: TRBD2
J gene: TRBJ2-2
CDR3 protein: CASSQVWGTSGRGSNTGELFF
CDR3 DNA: TGTGCCAGCAGCCAAGTCTGGGGGACTAGCGGGAGAGGGTCGAACACCGGGGAGCTGTTTTTT

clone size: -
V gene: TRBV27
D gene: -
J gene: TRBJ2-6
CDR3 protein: CASSREGRSSGANVLTF
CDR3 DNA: TGTGCCAGCAGTAGAGAGGGAAGGAGCTCTGGGGCCAACGTCCTGACTTTC

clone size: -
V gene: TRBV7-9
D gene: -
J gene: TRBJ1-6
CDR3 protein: CAIRSDRAYNSPLHF
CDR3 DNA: TGTGCCATCCGCAGCGATAGAGCCTATAATTCACCCCTCCACTTT

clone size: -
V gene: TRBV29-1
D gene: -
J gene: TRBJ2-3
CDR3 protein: CSVVESTDTQYF
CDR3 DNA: TGCAGCGTTGTGGAGAGCACAGATACGCAGTATTTT

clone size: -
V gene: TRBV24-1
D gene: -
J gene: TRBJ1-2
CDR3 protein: CATSDALGLGYTF
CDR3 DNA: TGTGCCACCAGTGATGCCCTAGGTTTGGGCTACACCTTC

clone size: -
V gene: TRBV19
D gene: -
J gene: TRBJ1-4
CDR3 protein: CASSHFATNEKLFF
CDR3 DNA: TGTGCCAGTAGTCACTTCGCAACTAATGAAAAACTGTTTTTT